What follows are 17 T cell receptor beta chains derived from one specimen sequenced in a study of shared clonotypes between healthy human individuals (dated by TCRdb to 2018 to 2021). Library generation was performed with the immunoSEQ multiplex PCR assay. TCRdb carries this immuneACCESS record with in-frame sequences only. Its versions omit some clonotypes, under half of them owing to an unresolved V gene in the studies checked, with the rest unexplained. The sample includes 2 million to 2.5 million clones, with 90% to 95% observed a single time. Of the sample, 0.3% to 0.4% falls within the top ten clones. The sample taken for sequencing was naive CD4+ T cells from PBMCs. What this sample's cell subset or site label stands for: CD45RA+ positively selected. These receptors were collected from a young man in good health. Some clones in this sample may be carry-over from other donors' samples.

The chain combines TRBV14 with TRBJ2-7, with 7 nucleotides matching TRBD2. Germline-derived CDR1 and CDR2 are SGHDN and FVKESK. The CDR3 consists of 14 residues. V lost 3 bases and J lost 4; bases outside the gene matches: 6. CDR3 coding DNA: TGTGCCAGCAGCCAGACTCCCGGGAGGTACGAGCAGTACTTC. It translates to CASSQTPGRYEQYF.

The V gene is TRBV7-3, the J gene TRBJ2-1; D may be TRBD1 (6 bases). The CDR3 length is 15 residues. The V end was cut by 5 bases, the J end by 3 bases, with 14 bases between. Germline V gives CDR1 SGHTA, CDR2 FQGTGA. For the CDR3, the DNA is TGTGCCAGCAGCCAGACAGGAGGTAGCTACAATGAGCAGTTCTTC. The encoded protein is CASSQTGGSYNEQFF.

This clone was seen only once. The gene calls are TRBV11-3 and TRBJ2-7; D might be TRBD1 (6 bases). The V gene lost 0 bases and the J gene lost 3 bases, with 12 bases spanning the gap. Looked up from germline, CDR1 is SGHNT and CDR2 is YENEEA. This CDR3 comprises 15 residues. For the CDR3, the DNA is TGTGCCAGCAGCTTAGACAGGGGCTCCGACTACGAGCAGTACTTC. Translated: CASSLDRGSDYEQYF. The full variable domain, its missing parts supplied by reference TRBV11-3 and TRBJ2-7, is EAGVVQSPRYKIIEKKQPVAFWCNPISGHNTLYWYLQNLGQGPELLIRYENEEAVDDSQLPKDRFSAERLKGVDSTLKIQPAELGDSAVYLCASSLDRGSDYEQYFGPGTRLTVT.

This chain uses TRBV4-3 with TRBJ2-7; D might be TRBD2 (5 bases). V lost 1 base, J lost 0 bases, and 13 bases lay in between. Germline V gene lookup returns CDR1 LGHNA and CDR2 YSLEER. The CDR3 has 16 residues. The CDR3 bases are TGCGCCAGCAGCCAAGGGGTAAGAGACTACTCCTACGAGCAGTACTTC. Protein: CASSQGVRDYSYEQYF.

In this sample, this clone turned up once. The CDR3 nucleotides are TGCGCCAGCAGCAAGGGACAGGGGGCCACCGATGAGCAGTTCTTC. Encoded protein: CASSKGQGATDEQFF. V usage is TRBV4-1 and J usage is TRBJ2-1; 12 bases agree with TRBD1. Per the germline V gene, CDR1 is MGHRA and CDR2 is YSYEKL. The CDR3 loop spans 15 amino acids. Losses at the gene ends were 5 bases for V and 8 bases for J; bases not matched to a gene: 7.

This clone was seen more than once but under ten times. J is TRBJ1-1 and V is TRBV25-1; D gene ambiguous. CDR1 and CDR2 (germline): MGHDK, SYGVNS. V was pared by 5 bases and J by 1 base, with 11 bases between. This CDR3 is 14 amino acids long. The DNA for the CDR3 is TGTGCCAGCAGTTCAAGGGTGGGGAACACTGAAGCTTTCTTT. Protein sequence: CASSSRVGNTEAFF.

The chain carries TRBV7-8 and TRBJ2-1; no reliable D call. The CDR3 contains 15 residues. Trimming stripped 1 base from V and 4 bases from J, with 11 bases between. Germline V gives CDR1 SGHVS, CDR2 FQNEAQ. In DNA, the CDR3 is TGTGCCAGCAGCTTAGGGACGTCCGGATACAATGAGCAGTTCTTC. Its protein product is CASSLGTSGYNEQFF.

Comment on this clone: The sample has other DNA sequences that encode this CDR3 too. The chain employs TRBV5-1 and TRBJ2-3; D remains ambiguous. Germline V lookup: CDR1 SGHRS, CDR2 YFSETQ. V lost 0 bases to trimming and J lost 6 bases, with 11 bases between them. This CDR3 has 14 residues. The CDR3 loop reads CASSLGSFGDTQYF. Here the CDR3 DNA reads TGCGCCAGCAGCTTGGGGTCCTTTGGGGATACGCAGTATTTT.

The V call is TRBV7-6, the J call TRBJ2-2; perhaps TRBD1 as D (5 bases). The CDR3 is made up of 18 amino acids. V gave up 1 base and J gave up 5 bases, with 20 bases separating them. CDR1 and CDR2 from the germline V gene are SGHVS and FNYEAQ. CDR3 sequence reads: CASSLVFKVTVSTGELFF. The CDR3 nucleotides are TGTGCCAGCAGCTTAGTCTTCAAGGTGACAGTTTCTACCGGGGAGCTGTTTTTT.

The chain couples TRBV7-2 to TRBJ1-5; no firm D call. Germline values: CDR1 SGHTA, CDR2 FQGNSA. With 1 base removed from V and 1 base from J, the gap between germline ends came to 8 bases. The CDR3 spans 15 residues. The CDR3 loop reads CASSLGYSSNQPQHF. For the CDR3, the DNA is TGTGCCAGCAGCTTAGGTTACTCGAGCAATCAGCCCCAGCATTTT.

The CDR3 loop is CASSNLNTEAFF. The CDR3 bases are TGTGCCAGTAGTAATCTGAACACTGAAGCTTTCTTT. The chain employs TRBV19 and TRBJ1-1; D remains unclear. Germline V gene sequence: CDR1 LNHDA, CDR2 SQIVND (reference sequence). V lost 4 bases to trimming and J lost 0 bases, with 3 bases between them. The length of the CDR3 is 12 residues. Filled out from reference TRBV19 and TRBJ1-1, the complete variable domain reads DGGITQSPKYLFRKEGQNVTLSCEQNLNHDAMYWYRQDPGQGLRLIYYSQIVNDFQKGDIAEGYSVSREKKESFPLTVTSAQKNPTAFYLCASSNLNTEAFFGQGTRLTVV.

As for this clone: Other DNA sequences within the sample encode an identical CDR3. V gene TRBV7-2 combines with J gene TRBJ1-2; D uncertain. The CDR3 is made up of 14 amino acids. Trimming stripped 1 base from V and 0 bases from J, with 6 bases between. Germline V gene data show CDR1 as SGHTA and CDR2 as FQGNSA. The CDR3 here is CASSLGTTNYGYTF. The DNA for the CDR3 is TGTGCCAGCAGCTTAGGGACCACTAACTATGGCTACACCTTC. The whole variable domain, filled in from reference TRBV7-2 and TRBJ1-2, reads GAGVSQSPSNKVTEKGKDVELRCDPISGHTALYWYRQSLGQGLEFLIYFQGNSAPDKSGLPSDRFSAERTGGSVSTLTIQRTQQEDSAVYLCASSLGTTNYGYTFGSGTRLTVV.

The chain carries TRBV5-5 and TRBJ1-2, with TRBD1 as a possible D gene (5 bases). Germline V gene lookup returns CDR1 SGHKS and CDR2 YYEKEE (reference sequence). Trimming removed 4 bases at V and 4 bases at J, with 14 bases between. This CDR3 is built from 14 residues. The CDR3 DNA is TGTGCCAGCAGCCCAAGACCGACAGCCTATGGCTACACCTTC. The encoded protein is CASSPRPTAYGYTF.

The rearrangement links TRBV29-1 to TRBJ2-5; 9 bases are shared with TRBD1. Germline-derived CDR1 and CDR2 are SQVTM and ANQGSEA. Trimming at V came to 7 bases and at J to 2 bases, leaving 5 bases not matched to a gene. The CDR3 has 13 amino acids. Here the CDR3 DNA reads TGCAGCGCCGCCGGGACAGGGCAAGAGACCCAGTACTTC. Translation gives CSAAGTGQETQYF.

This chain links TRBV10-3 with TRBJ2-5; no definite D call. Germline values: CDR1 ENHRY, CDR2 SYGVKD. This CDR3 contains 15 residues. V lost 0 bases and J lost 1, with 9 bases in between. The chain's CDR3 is CAISESRAVQETQYF. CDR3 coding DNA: TGTGCCATCAGTGAGTCCCGGGCGGTCCAAGAGACCCAGTACTTC.

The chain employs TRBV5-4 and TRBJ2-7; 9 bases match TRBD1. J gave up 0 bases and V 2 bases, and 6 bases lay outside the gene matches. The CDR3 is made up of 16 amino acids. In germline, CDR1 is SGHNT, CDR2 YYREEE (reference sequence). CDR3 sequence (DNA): TGTGCCAGCAGCTTAAAGGGACAGGGCGCCTCCTACGAGCAGTACTTC. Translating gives CASSLKGQGASYEQYF.

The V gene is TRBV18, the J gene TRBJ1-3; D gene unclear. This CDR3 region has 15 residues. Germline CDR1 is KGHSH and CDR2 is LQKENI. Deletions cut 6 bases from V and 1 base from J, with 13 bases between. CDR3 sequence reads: CASSPSSKSGNTIYF. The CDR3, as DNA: TGTGCCAGCTCCCCATCCTCGAAGTCTGGAAACACCATATATTTT.